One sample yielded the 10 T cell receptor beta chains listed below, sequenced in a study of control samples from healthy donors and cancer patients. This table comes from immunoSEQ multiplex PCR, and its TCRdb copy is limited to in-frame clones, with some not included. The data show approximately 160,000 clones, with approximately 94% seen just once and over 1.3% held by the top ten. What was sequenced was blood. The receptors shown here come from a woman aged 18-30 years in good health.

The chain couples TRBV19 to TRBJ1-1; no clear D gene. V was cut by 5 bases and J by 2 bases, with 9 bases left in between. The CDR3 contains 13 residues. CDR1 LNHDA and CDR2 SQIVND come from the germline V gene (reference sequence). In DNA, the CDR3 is TGTGCCAGTAGTCTGCAGGACAACACTGAAGCTTTCTTT. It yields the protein CASSLQDNTEAFF.

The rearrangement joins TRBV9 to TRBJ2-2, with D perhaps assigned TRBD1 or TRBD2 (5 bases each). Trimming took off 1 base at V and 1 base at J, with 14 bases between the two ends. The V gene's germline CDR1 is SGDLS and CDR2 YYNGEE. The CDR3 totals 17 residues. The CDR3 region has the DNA TGTGCCAGCAGCGTAAGTGGGGACGGAAAGAACACCGGGGAGCTGTTTTTT. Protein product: CASSVSGDGKNTGELFF.

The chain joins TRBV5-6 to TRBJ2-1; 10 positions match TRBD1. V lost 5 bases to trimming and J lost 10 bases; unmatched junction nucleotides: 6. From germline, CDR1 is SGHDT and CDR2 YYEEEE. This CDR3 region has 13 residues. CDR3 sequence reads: CASRHGTGEEQFF. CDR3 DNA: TGTGCCAGCAGACATGGGACAGGGGAAGAGCAGTTCTTC.

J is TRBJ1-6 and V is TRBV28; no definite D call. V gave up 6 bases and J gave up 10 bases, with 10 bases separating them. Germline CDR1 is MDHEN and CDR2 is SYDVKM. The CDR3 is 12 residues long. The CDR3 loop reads CASRQNRSPLHF. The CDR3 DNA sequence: TGTGCCAGCAGACAGAACAGATCACCCCTCCACTTT.

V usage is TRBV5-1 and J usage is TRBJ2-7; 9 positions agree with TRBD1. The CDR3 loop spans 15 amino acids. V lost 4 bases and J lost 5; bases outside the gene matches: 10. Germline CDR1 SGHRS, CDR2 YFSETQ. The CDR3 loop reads CASSGYRDRVNEQYF. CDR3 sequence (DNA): TGCGCCAGCAGCGGATACCGGGACAGGGTCAACGAGCAGTACTTC.

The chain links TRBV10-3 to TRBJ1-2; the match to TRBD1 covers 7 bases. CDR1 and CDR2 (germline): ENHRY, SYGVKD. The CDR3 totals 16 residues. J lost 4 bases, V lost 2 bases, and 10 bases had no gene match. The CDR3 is CAISEHVGGNPYGYTF. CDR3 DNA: TGTGCCATCAGTGAGCATGTAGGGGGCAATCCCTATGGCTACACCTTC.

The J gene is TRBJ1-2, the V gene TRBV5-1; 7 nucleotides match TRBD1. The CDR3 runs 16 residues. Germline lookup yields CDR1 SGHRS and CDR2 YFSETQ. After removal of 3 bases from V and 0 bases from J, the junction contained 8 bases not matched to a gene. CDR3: CASSSGQTSSNYGYTF. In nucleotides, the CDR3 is TGCGCCAGCAGCTCGGGACAGACAAGTTCTAACTATGGCTACACCTTC.

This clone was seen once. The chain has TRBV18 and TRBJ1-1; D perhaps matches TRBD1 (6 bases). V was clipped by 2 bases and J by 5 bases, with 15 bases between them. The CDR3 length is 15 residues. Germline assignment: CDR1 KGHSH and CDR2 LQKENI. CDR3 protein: CASSPSNPGETEAFF. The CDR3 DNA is TGTGCCAGCTCACCAAGTAATCCAGGGGAGACTGAAGCTTTCTTT. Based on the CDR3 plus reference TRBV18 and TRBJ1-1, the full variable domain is NAGVMQNPRHLVRRRGQEARLRCSPMKGHSHVYWYRQLPEEGLKFMVYLQKENIIDESGMPKERFSAEFPKEGPSILRIQQVVRGDSAAYFCASSPSNPGETEAFFGQGTRLTVV.

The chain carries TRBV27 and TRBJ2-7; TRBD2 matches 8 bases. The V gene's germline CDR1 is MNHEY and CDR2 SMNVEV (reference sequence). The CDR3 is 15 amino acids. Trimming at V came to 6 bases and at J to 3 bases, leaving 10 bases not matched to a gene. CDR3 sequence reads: CASSLRRGVNYEQYF. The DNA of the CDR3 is TGTGCCAGCAGCCTCCGGCGGGGGGTCAACTACGAGCAGTACTTC.

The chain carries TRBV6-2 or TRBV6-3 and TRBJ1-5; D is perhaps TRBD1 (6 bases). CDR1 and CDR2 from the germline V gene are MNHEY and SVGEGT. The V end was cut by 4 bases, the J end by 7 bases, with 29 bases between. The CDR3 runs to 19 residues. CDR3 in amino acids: CASSLTHTSSWGLRQPQHF. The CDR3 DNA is TGTGCCAGCAGTTTAACTCACACCTCAAGTTGGGGGCTAAGGCAGCCCCAGCATTTT.